The rows below give T cell receptor beta chains drawn from one sample of a study of T cell changes during pregnancy in multiple sclerosis. Libraries were prepared by immunoSEQ multiplex PCR; TCRdb keeps only in-frame clonotypes and omits some of them. The repertoire has roughly 73,000 clones, around 94% of them found once; the top ten carry less than 2.5%. The source material was peripheral blood, sampled in the second trimester of pregnancy. The source of these receptors is a female donor in good health, enrolled as a control in a pregnancy study. Each CDR3 is given with its conserved first and last residue. A D gene is named only where the DNA matches it firmly. Part of the rows lack a size; the others show once, few, many or a class for expanded clones.

J | D | size | V | DNA | CDR3
TRBJ1-2 | TRBD1 | once | TRBV6-5 | TGTGCCAGCAGTTACGAGCGTACCGGGACAGTCTATGGCTACACCTTC | CASSYERTGTVYGYTF
TRBJ1-1 | TRBD1 | . | TRBV4-1 | TGCGCCAGCAGCCAAGGGTGGACAGGGAGCACTGAAGCTTTCTTT | CASSQGWTGSTEAFF
TRBJ1-2 | TRBD1 | . | TRBV15 | TGTGCCACCAGCAGCTACAGGGGTGACTATGGCTACACCTTC | CATSSYRGDYGYTF
TRBJ1-1 | TRBD1 | once | TRBV9 | TGTGCCAGCAGCGTAGACCTAGGGGGCCTGAACACTGAAGCTTTCTTT | CASSVDLGGLNTEAFF
TRBJ1-4 | . | . | TRBV7-9 | TGTGCCAGCAGCCGGGACAAAGAAAAACTGTTTTTT | CASSRDKEKLFF
TRBJ2-2 | . | . | TRBV7-6 | TGTGCCAGCAGCTTAGCTTGGGCCGACAGCAGCACCGGGGAGCTGTTTTTT | CASSLAWADSSTGELFF
TRBJ2-7 | TRBD1 | . | TRBV27 | TGTGCCAGCAGTCTCGGGACAGGGCAATTAGGGCAGTACTTC | CASSLGTGQLGQYF
TRBJ2-3 | TRBD2 | once | TRBV4-2 | TGTGCCAGCAGCCAACCGGACAGACTAGCGGTGTATTGGGATACGCAGTATTTT | CASSQPDRLAVYWDTQYF
TRBJ1-4 | TRBD1 | . | TRBV4-1 | TGCGCCAGCAGCCGAGAACAGGGGGCGCGCGGTGAAAAACTGTTTTTT | CASSREQGARGEKLFF
TRBJ2-1 | TRBD1 | . | TRBV19 | TGTGCCAGTAGTATTACCGGGACAGGGGGGAATGAGCAGTTCTTC | CASSITGTGGNEQFF
TRBJ1-1 | . | once | TRBV7-9 | TGTGCCAGCAGCACCGACCCGGGGAGGATCACTGAAGCTTTCTTT | CASSTDPGRITEAFF
TRBJ1-3 | . | . | TRBV7-3 | TGTGCCAGCAGTCGGACAGCATCTGGAAACACCATATATTTT | CASSRTASGNTIYF
TRBJ2-7 | TRBD1 | . | TRBV11-3 | TGTGCCAGCAGCGGAAACCCGGGACAGAGTTTTGAGGAGCAGTACTTC | CASSGNPGQSFEEQYF
TRBJ2-1 | TRBD2 | . | TRBV6-1 | TGTGCCAGCAGTGCAGCGGGGGGGCCTAATGAGCAGTTCTTC | CASSAAGGPNEQFF
TRBJ2-1 | TRBD1 | . | TRBV7-2 | TGTGCCAGCAGCCTACAGGGGGCCAATGAGCAGTTCTTC | CASSLQGANEQFF
TRBJ2-7 | TRBD2 | . | TRBV4-2 | TGTGCCAGCAGCCAAGGGGGCGGGGGGGGCAGGCACGAGCAGTACTTC | CASSQGGGGGRHEQYF
TRBJ1-2 | . | . | TRBV7-3 | TGTGCCAGCAGCTTAACGGGGCAGGGATCGGGCTACACCTTC | CASSLTGQGSGYTF
TRBJ2-7 | . | . | TRBV7-9 | TGTGCCAGCAGCTTAGCCGGGACCTACGAGCAGTACTTC | CASSLAGTYEQYF
TRBJ2-3 | TRBD1 | . | TRBV9 | TGTGCCAGCAGCGTAACAGGACAGGGCACAGATACGCAGTATTTT | CASSVTGQGTDTQYF
TRBJ1-1 | . | . | TRBV14 | TGTGCCAGCAGCGCATCCGGGAGGACTGAAGCTTTCTTT | CASSASGRTEAFF
TRBJ1-2 | . | . | TRBV6-5 | TGTGCCAGCAGCTCGACAGTATCGGGCTATGGCTACACCTTC | CASSSTVSGYGYTF
TRBJ2-1 | . | . | TRBV2 | TGTGCCAGCGGGGGGACCTCCTACAATGAGCAGTTCTTC | CASGGTSYNEQFF
TRBJ2-7 | TRBD2 | . | TRBV7-9 | TGTGCCAGCAGCCCTCGCGGGGGGGGCGAGCAGTACTTC | CASSPRGGGEQYF
TRBJ1-5 | . | . | TRBV7-3 | TGTGCCAGCAGCTTAAACGGCAGGGTCAGTCAGCCCCAGCATTTT | CASSLNGRVSQPQHF
TRBJ2-5 | TRBD2 | . | TRBV28 | TGTGCCAGCAGGGAACTAGCGGGCGAGACCCAGTACTTC | CASRELAGETQYF
TRBJ2-7 | . | . | TRBV19 | TGTGCCAGTAGTACGGGGGGCTTGTCCTACGAGCAGTACTTC | CASSTGGLSYEQYF
TRBJ2-5 | . | . | TRBV7-3 | TGTGCCAGCAGCTTAGGACTCACAGAGACCCAGTACTTC | CASSLGLTETQYF
TRBJ1-6 | . | . | TRBV9 | TGTGCCAGCAGCGTAGTGCCAGGGGAAAATTCACCCCTCCACTTT | CASSVVPGENSPLHF
TRBJ1-4 | TRBD1 | . | TRBV7-2 | TGTGCCAGCAGGCACGGGACAGGGAACGAAAAACTGTTTTTT | CASRHGTGNEKLFF
TRBJ2-2 | TRBD1 | . | TRBV9 | TGTGCCAGCAGCCCCCTCGGGACAGGGAACACCGGGGAGCTGTTTTTT | CASSPLGTGNTGELFF
TRBJ2-2 | . | . | TRBV5-6 | TGTGCCAGCAGCCGCTTAGGCTTGGAGGTAACCGGGGAGCTGTTTTTT | CASSRLGLEVTGELFF
TRBJ1-2 | TRBD1 | . | TRBV18 | TGTGCCAGCTCACCCGATTCCACCGGGACAGGGGTGAACTATGGCTACACCTTC | CASSPDSTGTGVNYGYTF
TRBJ1-2 | . | . | TRBV6-1 | TGTGCCAGCAGTGATATAGCAGGGCTCTATGGCTACACCTTC | CASSDIAGLYGYTF
TRBJ2-1 | TRBD2 | . | TRBV4-3 | TGCGCCAGCAGCCCCTTCCATGCTAGCGGGATTTACAATGAGCAGTTCTTC | CASSPFHASGIYNEQFF
TRBJ1-2 | . | . | TRBV29-1 | TGCAGCGTCGGGGGGGACTATGGCTACACCTTC | CSVGGDYGYTF